This T cell receptor (beta chain) was identified in a study of shared clonotypes between healthy human individuals. This clone was recorded once. Unsorted PBMC samples were amplified in replicate PCRs containing 300 ng DNA, roughly 33,000 T cell genomes. Assay: immunoSEQ multiplex PCR; the TCRdb copy retains only in-frame clones and omits some. The sample lists 490,000 or so clones; 60% to 85% were seen once. Sequencing was done on a sample of PBMCs. The TCR was taken from a woman in her 40s in good health. Some clones in this sample may be carry-over from other donors' samples.

CDR3 amino acids: CASSAPGTGAYGYTF. CDR3 in DNA: TGTGCCAGCAGTGCCCCCGGGACGGGAGCCTATGGCTACACCTTC. V usage is TRBV28 and J usage is TRBJ1-2, with D tentatively TRBD1 (5 bases). Deletions cut 5 bases from V and 4 bases from J, with 17 bases between. Germline CDR1 reads MDHEN; CDR2 reads SYDVKM. The CDR3 runs to 15 residues.